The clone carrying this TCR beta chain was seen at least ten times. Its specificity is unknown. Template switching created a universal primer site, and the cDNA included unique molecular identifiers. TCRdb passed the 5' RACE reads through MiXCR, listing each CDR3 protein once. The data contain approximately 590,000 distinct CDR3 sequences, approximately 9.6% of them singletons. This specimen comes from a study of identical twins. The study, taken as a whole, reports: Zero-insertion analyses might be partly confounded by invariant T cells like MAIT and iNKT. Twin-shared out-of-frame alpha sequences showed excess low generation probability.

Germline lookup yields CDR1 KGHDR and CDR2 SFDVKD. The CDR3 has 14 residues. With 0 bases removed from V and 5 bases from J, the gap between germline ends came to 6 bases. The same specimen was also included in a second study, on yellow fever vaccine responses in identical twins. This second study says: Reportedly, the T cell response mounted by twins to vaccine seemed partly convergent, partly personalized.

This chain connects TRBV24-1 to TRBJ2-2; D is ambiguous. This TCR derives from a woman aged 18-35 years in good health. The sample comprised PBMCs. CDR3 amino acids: CATSDLGDTGELFF. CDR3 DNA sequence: TGTGCCACCAGTGATTTGGGGGATACCGGGGAGCTGTTTTTT.